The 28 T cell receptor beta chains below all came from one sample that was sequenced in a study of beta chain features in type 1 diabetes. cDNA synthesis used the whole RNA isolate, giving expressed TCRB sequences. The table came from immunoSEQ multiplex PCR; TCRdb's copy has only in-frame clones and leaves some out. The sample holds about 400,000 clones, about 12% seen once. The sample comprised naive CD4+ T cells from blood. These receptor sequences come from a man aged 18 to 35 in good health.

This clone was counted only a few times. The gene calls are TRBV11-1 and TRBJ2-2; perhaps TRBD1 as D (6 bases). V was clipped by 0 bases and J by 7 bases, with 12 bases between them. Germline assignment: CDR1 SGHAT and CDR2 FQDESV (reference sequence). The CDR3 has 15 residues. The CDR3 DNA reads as TGTGCCAGCAGCTTAGCAGTGGGGGCCCACGGGGAGCTGTTTTTT. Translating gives CASSLAVGAHGELFF.

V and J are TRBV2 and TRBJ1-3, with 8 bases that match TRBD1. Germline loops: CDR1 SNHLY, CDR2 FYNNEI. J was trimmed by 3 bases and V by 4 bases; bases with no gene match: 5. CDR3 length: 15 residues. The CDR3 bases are TGTGCCAGCAGTGGTCAGGGGGCTGGTGGAAACACCATATATTTT. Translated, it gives CASSGQGAGGNTIYF.

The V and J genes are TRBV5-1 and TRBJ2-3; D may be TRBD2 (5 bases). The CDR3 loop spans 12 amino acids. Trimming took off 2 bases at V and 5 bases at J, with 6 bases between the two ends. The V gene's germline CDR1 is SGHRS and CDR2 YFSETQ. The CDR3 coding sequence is TGCGCCAGCAGCTTCGGGGAAGATACGCAGTATTTT. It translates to CASSFGEDTQYF.

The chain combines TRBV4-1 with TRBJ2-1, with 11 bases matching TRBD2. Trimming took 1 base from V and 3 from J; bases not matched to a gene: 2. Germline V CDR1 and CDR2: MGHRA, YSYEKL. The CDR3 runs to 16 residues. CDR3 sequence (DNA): TGCGCCAGCAGCCAAGGACTAGCGGGGAACTACAATGAGCAGTTCTTC. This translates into CASSQGLAGNYNEQFF.

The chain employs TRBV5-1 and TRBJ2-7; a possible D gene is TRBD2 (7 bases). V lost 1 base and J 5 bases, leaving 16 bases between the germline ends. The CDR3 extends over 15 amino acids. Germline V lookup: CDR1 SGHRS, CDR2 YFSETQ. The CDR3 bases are TGCGCCAGCAGCTTGAGGGGGGGGGACCACCACGAGCAGTACTTC. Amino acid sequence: CASSLRGGDHHEQYF.

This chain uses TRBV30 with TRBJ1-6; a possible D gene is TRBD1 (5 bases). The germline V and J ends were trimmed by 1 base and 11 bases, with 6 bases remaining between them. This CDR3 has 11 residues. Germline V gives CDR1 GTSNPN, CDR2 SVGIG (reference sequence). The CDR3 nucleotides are TGTGCCTGGAGTGCGGGGGCACCCCTCCACTTT. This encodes CAWSAGAPLHF.

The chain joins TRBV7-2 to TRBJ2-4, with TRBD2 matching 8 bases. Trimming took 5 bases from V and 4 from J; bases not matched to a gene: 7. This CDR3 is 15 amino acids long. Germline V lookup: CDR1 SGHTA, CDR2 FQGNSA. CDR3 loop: CASSREASGKNIQYF. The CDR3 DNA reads TGTGCCAGCAGCCGGGAGGCTAGCGGGAAAAACATTCAGTACTTC.

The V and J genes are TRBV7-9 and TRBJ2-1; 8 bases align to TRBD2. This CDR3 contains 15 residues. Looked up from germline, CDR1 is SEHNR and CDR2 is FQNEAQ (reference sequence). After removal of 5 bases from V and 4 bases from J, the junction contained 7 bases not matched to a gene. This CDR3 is CASSPSGTRYNEQFF. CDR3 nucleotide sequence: TGTGCCAGCAGCCCATCAGGGACTAGATACAATGAGCAGTTCTTC.

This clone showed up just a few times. The CDR3 loop is CATSSHIAGSYEQYF. The CDR3 coding sequence is TGTGCCACCAGCAGTCACATAGCTGGGAGTTACGAGCAGTACTTC. The chain combines TRBV15 with TRBJ2-7; TRBD2 might be the D (5 bases). Trimming stripped 3 bases from V and 4 bases from J, with 16 bases between. CDR3 size: 15 residues. In germline, CDR1 is LNHNV, CDR2 YYDKDF (reference sequence).

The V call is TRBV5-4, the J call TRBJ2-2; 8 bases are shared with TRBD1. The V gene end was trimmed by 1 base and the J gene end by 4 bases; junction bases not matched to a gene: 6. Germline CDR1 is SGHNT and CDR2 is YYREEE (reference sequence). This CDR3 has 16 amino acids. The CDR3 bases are TGTGCCAGCAGCTTGACAGGGGGAGTATTCACCGGGGAGCTGTTTTTT. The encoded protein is CASSLTGGVFTGELFF. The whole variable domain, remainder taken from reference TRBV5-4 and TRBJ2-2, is ETGVTQSPTHLIKTRGQQVTLRCSSQSGHNTVSWYQQALGQGPQFIFQYYREEENGRGNFPPRFSGLQFPNYSSELNVNALELDDSALYLCASSLTGGVFTGELFFGEGSRLTVL.

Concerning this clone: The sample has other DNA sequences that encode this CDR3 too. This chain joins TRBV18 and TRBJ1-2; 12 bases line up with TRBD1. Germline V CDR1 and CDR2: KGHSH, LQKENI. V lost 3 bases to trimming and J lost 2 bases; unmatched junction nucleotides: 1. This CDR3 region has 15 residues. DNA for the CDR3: TGTGCCAGCTCACCGGGGACAGGGGGCAACTATGGCTACACCTTC. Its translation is CASSPGTGGNYGYTF. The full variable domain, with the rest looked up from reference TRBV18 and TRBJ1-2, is NAGVMQNPRHLVRRRGQEARLRCSPMKGHSHVYWYRQLPEEGLKFMVYLQKENIIDESGMPKERFSAEFPKEGPSILRIQQVVRGDSAAYFCASSPGTGGNYGYTFGSGTRLTVV.

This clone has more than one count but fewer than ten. The CDR3 nucleotides are TGTGCCATCAGTGAGACATCCGAGCAGTACTTC. It specifies CAISETSEQYF. The chain couples TRBV10-3 to TRBJ2-7; D is unresolved. Germline assignment: CDR1 ENHRY and CDR2 SYGVKD. Trimming stripped 2 bases from V and 6 bases from J, with 5 bases between. The CDR3 loop spans 11 amino acids.

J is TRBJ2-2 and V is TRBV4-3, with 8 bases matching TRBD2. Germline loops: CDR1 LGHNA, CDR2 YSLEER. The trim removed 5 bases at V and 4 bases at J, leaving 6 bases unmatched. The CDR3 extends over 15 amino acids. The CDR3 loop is CASSEAGVLTGELFF. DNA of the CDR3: TGCGCCAGCAGCGAAGCGGGAGTTCTCACCGGGGAGCTGTTTTTT.

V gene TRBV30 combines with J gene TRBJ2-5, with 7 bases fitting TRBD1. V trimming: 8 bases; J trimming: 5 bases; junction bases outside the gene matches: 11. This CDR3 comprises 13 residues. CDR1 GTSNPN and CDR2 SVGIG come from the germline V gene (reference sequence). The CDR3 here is CAGFIGGGETQYF. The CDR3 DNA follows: TGTGCCGGCTTTATAGGGGGCGGGGAGACCCAGTACTTC.

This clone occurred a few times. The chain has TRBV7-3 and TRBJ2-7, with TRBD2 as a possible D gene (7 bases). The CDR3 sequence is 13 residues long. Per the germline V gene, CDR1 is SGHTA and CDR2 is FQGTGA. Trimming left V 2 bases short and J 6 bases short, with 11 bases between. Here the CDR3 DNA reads TGTGCCAGCAGCTTACTGGGGGGGCTCGAGCAGTACTTC. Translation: CASSLLGGLEQYF.

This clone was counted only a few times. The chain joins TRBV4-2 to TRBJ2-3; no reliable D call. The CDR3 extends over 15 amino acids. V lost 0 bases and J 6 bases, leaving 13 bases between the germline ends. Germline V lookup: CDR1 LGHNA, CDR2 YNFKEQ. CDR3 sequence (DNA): TGTGCCAGCAGCCAAGATATCACTATCAAGGATACGCAGTATTTT. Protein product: CASSQDITIKDTQYF.

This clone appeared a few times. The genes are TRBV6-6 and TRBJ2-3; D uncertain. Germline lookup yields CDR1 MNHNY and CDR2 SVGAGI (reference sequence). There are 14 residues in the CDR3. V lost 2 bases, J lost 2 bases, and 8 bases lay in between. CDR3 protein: CASSYGTATDTQYF. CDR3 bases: TGTGCCAGCAGTTACGGAACAGCCACAGATACGCAGTATTTT.

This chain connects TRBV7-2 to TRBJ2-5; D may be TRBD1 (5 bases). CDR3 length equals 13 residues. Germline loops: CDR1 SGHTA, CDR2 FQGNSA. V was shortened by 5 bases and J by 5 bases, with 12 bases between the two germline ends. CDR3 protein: CASSTQVSETQYF. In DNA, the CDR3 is TGTGCCAGCAGCACACAGGTTTCCGAGACCCAGTACTTC. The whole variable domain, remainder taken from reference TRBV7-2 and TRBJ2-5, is GAGVSQSPSNKVTEKGKDVELRCDPISGHTALYWYRQSLGQGLEFLIYFQGNSAPDKSGLPSDRFSAERTGGSVSTLTIQRTQQEDSAVYLCASSTQVSETQYFGPGTRLLVL.

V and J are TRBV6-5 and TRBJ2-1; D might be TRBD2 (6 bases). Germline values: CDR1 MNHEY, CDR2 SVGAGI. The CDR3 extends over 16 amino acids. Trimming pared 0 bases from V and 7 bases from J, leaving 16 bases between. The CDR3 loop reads CASSYSLSGVRNEQFF. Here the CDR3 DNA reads TGTGCCAGCAGTTACTCGTTGTCGGGGGTGAGGAATGAGCAGTTCTTC.

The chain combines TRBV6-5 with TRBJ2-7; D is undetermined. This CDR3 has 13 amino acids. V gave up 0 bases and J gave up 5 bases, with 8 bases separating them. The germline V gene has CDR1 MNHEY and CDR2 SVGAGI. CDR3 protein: CASSYSRSNEQYF. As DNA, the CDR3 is TGTGCCAGCAGTTACTCGAGGAGTAACGAGCAGTACTTC.

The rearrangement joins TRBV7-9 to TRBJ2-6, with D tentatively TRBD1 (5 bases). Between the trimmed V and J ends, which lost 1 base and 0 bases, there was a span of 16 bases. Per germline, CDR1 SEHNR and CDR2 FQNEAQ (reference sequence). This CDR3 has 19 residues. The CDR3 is CASSLGSGSRFSGANVLTF. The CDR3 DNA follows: TGTGCCAGCAGCTTAGGGTCAGGGTCTAGGTTCTCTGGGGCCAACGTCCTGACTTTC.

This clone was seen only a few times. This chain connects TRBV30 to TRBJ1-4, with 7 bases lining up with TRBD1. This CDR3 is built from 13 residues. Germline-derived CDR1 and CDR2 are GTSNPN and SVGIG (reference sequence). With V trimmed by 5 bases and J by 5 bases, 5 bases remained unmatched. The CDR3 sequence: CAWGRDSNEKLFF. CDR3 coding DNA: TGTGCCTGGGGCCGGGACAGCAATGAAAAACTGTTTTTT.

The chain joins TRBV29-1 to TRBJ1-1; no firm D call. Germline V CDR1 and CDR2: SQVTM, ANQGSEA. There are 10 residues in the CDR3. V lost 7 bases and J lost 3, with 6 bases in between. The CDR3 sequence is CSALDTEAFF. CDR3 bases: TGCAGCGCGCTAGACACTGAAGCTTTCTTT.

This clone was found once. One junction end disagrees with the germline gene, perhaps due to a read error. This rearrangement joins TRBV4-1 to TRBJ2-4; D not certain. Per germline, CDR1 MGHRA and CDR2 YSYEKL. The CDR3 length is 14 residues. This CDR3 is CASGQALAKNIQYF. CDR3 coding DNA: TGCGCCAGCGGCCAAGCGTTAGCCAAAAACATTCAGTACTTC.

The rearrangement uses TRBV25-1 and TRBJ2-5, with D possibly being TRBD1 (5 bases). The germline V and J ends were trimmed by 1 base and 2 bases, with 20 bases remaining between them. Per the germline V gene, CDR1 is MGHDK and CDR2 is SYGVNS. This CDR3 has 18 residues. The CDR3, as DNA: TGTGCCAGCAGTGAATTAAAAGGGGCCAGAAAAATACAAGAGACCCAGTACTTC. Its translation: CASSELKGARKIQETQYF.

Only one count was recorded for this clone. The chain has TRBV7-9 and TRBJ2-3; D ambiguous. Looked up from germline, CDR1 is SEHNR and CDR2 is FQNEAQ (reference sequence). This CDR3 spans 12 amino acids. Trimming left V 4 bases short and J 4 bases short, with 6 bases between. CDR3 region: CASSWLADTQYF. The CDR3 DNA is TGTGCCAGCAGCTGGCTGGCAGATACGCAGTATTTT.

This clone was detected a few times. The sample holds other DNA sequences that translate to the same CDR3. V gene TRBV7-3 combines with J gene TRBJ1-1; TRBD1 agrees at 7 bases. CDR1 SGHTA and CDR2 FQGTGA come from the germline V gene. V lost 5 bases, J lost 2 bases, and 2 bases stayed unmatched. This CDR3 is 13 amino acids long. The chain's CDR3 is CASSRQGNTEAFF. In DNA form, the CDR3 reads TGTGCCAGCAGCCGACAGGGAAACACTGAAGCTTTCTTT. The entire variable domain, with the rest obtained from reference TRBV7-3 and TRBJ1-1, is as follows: GAGVSQTPSNKVTEKGKYVELRCDPISGHTALYWYRQSLGQGPEFLIYFQGTGAADDSGLPNDRFFAVRPEGSVSTLKIQRTERGDSAVYLCASSRQGNTEAFFGQGTRLTVV.

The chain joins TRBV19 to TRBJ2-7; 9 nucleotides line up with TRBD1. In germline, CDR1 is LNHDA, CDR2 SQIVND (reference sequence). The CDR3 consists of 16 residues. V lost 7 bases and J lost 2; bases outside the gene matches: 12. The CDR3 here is CASTTAGTGPTYEQYF. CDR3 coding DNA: TGTGCCAGTACTACCGCCGGGACAGGGCCCACCTACGAGCAGTACTTC.